This section outlines one T cell receptor beta chain sequence together with its context. The antigen is not known. At one end, the junction sequence differs from germline, possibly due to a read error. These patients, aged 18 to 65, had recently diagnosed hyperthyroidism lasting under 2 months. These data belong to a study of T cells in Graves' hyperthyroidism and ophthalmopathy. Study outcomes and limitations: A model built on 13 V-J features separated ophthalmopathy from stable hyperthyroidism.

The investigators amplified TCR beta CDR3 regions from RNA transcripts. A set of HTBI primers served as the primers for a first-round RT-PCR of the TCR CDR3. From the multiplex PCR reads, TCRdb called clonotypes with MiXCR, one entry per CDR3 protein. Of 650,000 to 750,000 distinct CDR3 sequences in the sample, around 13% were seen once. The sample taken for sequencing was blood. The source of this sequence is a woman aged 18-35 years with Graves' hyperthyroidism.

CDR3 in DNA: TGTGCCAGCAGTTACTCGAACTCAGCCGGAGAGACCCGGTACTTC. This codes for CASSYSNSAGETRYF. V gene TRBV6-5 combines with J gene TRBJ2-5; no clear D. The germline V gene encodes CDR1 MNHEY and CDR2 SVGAGI. There are 15 residues in the CDR3.